This TCR beta chain was profiled in a study of Graves' ophthalmopathy and Graves' hyperthyroidism (dated by TCRdb to 2016 to 2019). Looking at the study overall: Peripheral blood was collected at initial diagnosis, prior to any treatment. A discovery set of 95 to 100 patients (more than 40 ophthalmopathy, about 55 stable hyperthyroidism) was enrolled to explore V-J signatures distinguishing ophthalmopathy from hyperthyroidism. T-cell repertoires of thyroid tissue and blood were compared in several hyperthyroidism patients. Once sampling was done, hyperthyroidism patients were given methimazole at a starting dose of 30 mg daily, while ophthalmopathy patients were given high-dose intravenous methylprednisolone. In total, approximately 140 blood samples were TCR-sequenced: 43 ophthalmopathy, 75 hyperthyroidism and some 17 hyperthyroidism-to-ophthalmopathy patients. To tell Graves' ophthalmopathy apart from Graves' hyperthyroidism, and to predict which patients would progress to ophthalmopathy, the study relied on TCR beta repertoire signatures. The independent validation cohort included about 19 hyperthyroidism patients plus 17 patients who later progressed from hyperthyroidism to ophthalmopathy. The research as a whole found: Among expanded thyroid clonotypes with frequency above 0.001, most also showed up in blood, which suggests that blood repertoires may reflect the thyroid immune response. In validation, the model predicted ophthalmopathy progression with over 60% sensitivity and roughly 72% specificity; more than ten predicted patients were CT-confirmed with GO in a median of approximately six months. In cross-validation, the 13-signature model distinguished ophthalmopathy from stable hyperthyroidism with approximately 90% sensitivity and around 81% specificity, while in the test set the corresponding values were roughly 80% and 75%. No statistical method was used to predetermine the sample size, and group allocation was not hidden from the investigators.

Trimming takes 1 base from V and 4 bases from J, and the germline ends sit 8 bases apart. Taken from the germline V gene (reference sequence), the CDR1 and CDR2 loops are LNHNV and YYDKDF. Its CDR3 holds 15 amino acids, cysteine through phenylalanine. Of the read, only the CDR3 DNA is kept; its 45 bases are in frame from base 1. This clonotype was detected many times. Its antigen is not yet known. Base qualities are not at hand, and no much larger clone is one base apart. TCR beta CDR3 regions were amplified from RNA transcripts for repertoire sequencing. The first round was an RT-PCR using HTBI primers with the Qiagen OneStep RT-PCR kit, and this first round was followed by a second-round multiplex PCR, then size selection and purification. Libraries were sequenced paired-end with 100 bp reads on an Illumina HiSeq2000. The paper's data handling went like this. SOAPnuke was used to process the reads, removing any read that contained adapters or uncalled bases, had a mean Phred below 15, or lacked an exact match to the constant primer or identifier. COPE v1.2.5 was used to merge the high-quality paired reads. Each unique nucleotide sequence was treated as a clonotype, and MiTCR v1.1 was used to align the clonotypes to the IMGT TRB V, D and J references. Only V-J combinations with frequency above 0.0001 were analysed, covering approximately 99% of repertoires. For each V-J combination, a TCR clonal expansion and chaos score was defined as F50 clonal expansion divided by the chaos observed in the TCRdist matrix. Welch's t-statistics and random forest were used to narrow the features down to about a dozen V-J combinations, which were then fed into a naive Bayes classifier. The Morisita-Horn index was used to measure how similar the thyroid and blood repertoires were. TCRdb reran the public reads through fastp at Q25 and MiXCR, keeping productive beta chains. Under each unique CDR3 protein, matching rows form one entry showing the most common genes and DNA. TCRdb, rather than the study authors, made the V and J calls. This sample comprises some 350,000 distinct CDR3 sequences, about a sixth of them detected only once. Of the sample, 2.4% is held by the ten largest clones.

Stable hyperthyroidism was defined as no progression to ophthalmopathy within 18 months of follow-up. Patients with hyperthyroidism were aged 18 to 65 years, had been newly diagnosed, and had a disease duration of less than 2 months. Patients with other autoimmune diseases, uncontrolled infections, pregnancy or lactation were excluded. Diagnosis was based on clinical symptoms, serum thyroxine, TRAb, thyroid ultrasound and orbital computed tomography. Using Ficoll-Paque density gradient centrifugation, PBMCs were isolated from 8.5 to 10 ml of fresh peripheral blood. Total RNA was extracted with Trizol reagent and quality-checked on an Agilent 2100 Bioanalyzer.

The chain is encoded by TRBV15 joined to TRBJ1-6; the D gene assignment is ambiguous. The clonotype was recovered from an adult woman with stable Graves' hyperthyroidism. Sequencing used peripheral blood. CDR3 reads: CATSRAGGYNSPLHF. The base sequence is TGTGCCACCAGCAGAGCGGGCGGATATAATTCACCCCTCCACTTT.